This T cell receptor (beta chain) was retrieved from a study of cytomegalovirus exposure and HLA in healthy donors. For the study at large: The 100 to 150 validation repertoires were reported in a later analysis to have been generated on the same platform as the approximately 700 first-cohort repertoires.

Profiling relied on immunoSEQ multiplex PCR, and the TCRdb table lists in-frame clones only, not all of them. The table records over 200,000 clones, 90% of them present only once. Trimming removed 0 bases from V and 7 bases from J, with 21 bases in between. The CDR3 loop spans 18 amino acids. The chain recombines TRBV23-1 with TRBJ1-4; no reliable D call. TRBV23-1 is recorded as an ORF, its role being uncertain. Sample: PBMCs. The source is a woman aged 25 to 39 in good health and CMV-seronegative. CDR3 residues: CASSQSSPPEGSGEKLFF. CDR3 in DNA: TGCGCCAGCAGTCAATCGTCACCTCCCGAGGGCTCAGGTGAAAAACTGTTTTTT.